These 24 T cell receptor beta chains were all obtained from the same sample, sequenced in a study of siplizumab effects on memory and regulatory T cells (dated by TCRdb to the late 2010s). The library was produced with the immunoSEQ multiplex PCR assay. The table comes from immuneACCESS by way of TCRdb, which keeps in-frame sequences with V and J called. Part of the clones is missing from these tables; in studies checked, under half for an unresolved V gene and the rest for unknown reasons. This sample is represented by some 110,000 clones; roughly 94% of them were singletons. Roughly 1.5% of the sample comes from the top ten. Sequenced: non-Treg CD4+ T cells sorted from blood. What this sample's cell subset or site label stands for: FACS-sorted unstimulated CD4+ non-regulatory T cells. The receptor set was obtained from a human donor in good health.

The chain employs TRBV5-1 and TRBJ1-1, with 8 bases aligning to TRBD1. The CDR3 sequence is 15 residues long. The germline gives CDR1 SGHRS, CDR2 YFSETQ. The trim removed 0 bases at V and 1 base at J, leaving 2 bases unmatched. CDR3 in amino acids: CASSLVGTGNTEAFF. The CDR3 coding sequence is TGCGCCAGCAGCTTGGTCGGGACAGGGAACACTGAAGCTTTCTTT. Filled out from reference TRBV5-1 and TRBJ1-1, the complete variable domain reads KAGVTQTPRYLIKTRGQQVTLSCSPISGHRSVSWYQQTPGQGLQFLFEYFSETQRNKGNFPGRFSGRQFSNSRSEMNVSTLELGDSALYLCASSLVGTGNTEAFFGQGTRLTVV.

V usage is TRBV6-5 and J usage is TRBJ2-7; D is uncertain. CDR1 is MNHEY and CDR2 is SVGAGI in the germline V gene. V lost 7 bases and J lost 0, with 10 bases in between. The CDR3 extends over 13 amino acids. The chain's CDR3 is CASTADGSYEQYF. CDR3 nucleotides: TGTGCCAGCACCGCGGACGGCTCCTACGAGCAGTACTTC.

The V call is TRBV6-1, the J call TRBJ2-1; TRBD1 agrees at 7 bases. V shed 4 bases, J shed 7 bases, and the junction held 7 bases outside the gene matches. This CDR3 has 14 amino acids. The germline CDR1 and CDR2 sequences are MNHNS and SASEGT. CDR3 protein: CASSAKTGVNEQFF. The CDR3 nucleotides are TGTGCCAGCAGTGCTAAAACAGGGGTTAATGAGCAGTTCTTC.

The rearrangement joins TRBV5-1 to TRBJ2-1; possibly TRBD1 for D (5 bases). V was trimmed by 4 bases and J by 5 bases, leaving 7 bases between them. This CDR3 spans 12 amino acids. The germline V gene has CDR1 SGHRS and CDR2 YFSETQ. This CDR3 reads CASSTGDNEQFF. The CDR3 coding sequence is TGCGCCAGCAGCACAGGAGACAATGAGCAGTTCTTC.

This clone has just one count. The chain uses TRBV28 and TRBJ1-5; 8 bases are shared with TRBD1. V lost 7 bases and J lost 6; bases outside the gene matches: 8. The CDR3 length is 14 residues. Germline CDR1 MDHEN, CDR2 SYDVKM. CDR3 loop: CASIPGQGGQPQHF. CDR3 nucleotide sequence: TGTGCCAGCATCCCTGGACAGGGTGGTCAGCCCCAGCATTTT.

This chain links TRBV6-1 with TRBJ1-2; 8 nucleotides line up with TRBD1. This CDR3 has 15 residues. CDR1 is MNHNS, CDR2 SASEGT, per germline. J was trimmed by 3 bases and V by 5 bases; bases with no gene match: 8. CDR3 loop: CASSRLDRADYGYTF. CDR3 DNA: TGTGCCAGCAGTAGACTGGACAGGGCGGACTATGGCTACACCTTC.

The chain has TRBV7-6 and TRBJ2-3, with D possibly matching TRBD2 (5 bases). Trimming removed 5 bases at V and 2 bases at J, with 17 bases between. This CDR3 is 16 amino acids long. In germline, CDR1 is SGHVS, CDR2 FNYEAQ. The CDR3 DNA sequence: TGTGCCAGCAGCCTCCTGGGAGCTTCTGACACAGATACGCAGTATTTT. It encodes CASSLLGASDTDTQYF.

This rearrangement joins TRBV7-9 to TRBJ2-7; tentatively, D is TRBD1 (6 bases). CDR3 length equals 15 residues. Germline V gene lookup returns CDR1 SEHNR and CDR2 FQNEAQ (reference sequence). The V and J ends lost 4 bases and 5 bases respectively, with 18 bases between them. The chain's CDR3 is CASSSGQLILHEQYF. The CDR3 region has the DNA TGTGCCAGCAGCTCTGGACAGCTTATCCTCCACGAGCAGTACTTC.

The chain joins TRBV2 to TRBJ2-7, with 7 bases aligning to TRBD2. The V gene end was trimmed by 3 bases and the J gene end by 4 bases; junction bases not matched to a gene: 12. There are 16 residues in the CDR3. Germline V gene data show CDR1 as SNHLY and CDR2 as FYNNEI. CDR3 loop: CASSDSLGGGYYEQYF. The CDR3 DNA reads TGTGCCAGCAGTGACTCCCTTGGGGGGGGGTATTACGAGCAGTACTTC.

The V call is TRBV6-5, the J call TRBJ2-2, with TRBD1 matching 8 bases. In germline, CDR1 is MNHEY, CDR2 SVGAGI. Trimming removed 6 bases from V and 5 bases from J; junction bases left unmatched: 8. This CDR3 has 15 amino acids. The CDR3 region has the DNA TGTGCCAGCAGCCTCGACAGGGGACGGACCGGGGAGCTGTTTTTT. Translated, it gives CASSLDRGRTGELFF.

The chain joins TRBV5-1 to TRBJ2-7; tentatively, D is TRBD1 or TRBD2 (5 bases each). The ends were cut back, 1 base at V and 4 bases at J, with 21 bases in the middle. The CDR3 consists of 17 residues. Per germline, CDR1 SGHRS and CDR2 YFSETQ. CDR3 DNA sequence: TGCGCCAGCAGCTTGTCTATGGGGACCCGACGTATTTACGAGCAGTACTTC. Residues: CASSLSMGTRRIYEQYF.

The chain's CDR3 is CASSPRAGGHEQFF. The CDR3 DNA reads TGCGCCAGCAGCCCCAGGGCGGGGGGACATGAGCAGTTCTTC. The rearrangement uses TRBV5-1 and TRBJ2-1; 8 bases agree with TRBD2. Germline trimming cut 4 bases from V and 8 bases from J; bases unmatched to any gene: 8. In germline, CDR1 is SGHRS, CDR2 YFSETQ. This CDR3 has 14 residues.

This chain links TRBV6-5 with TRBJ2-7, with TRBD1 matching over 7 bases. The CDR3 spans 13 residues. From germline, CDR1 is MNHEY and CDR2 SVGAGI. V was pared by 4 bases and J by 4 bases, with 4 bases of the junction left unmatched. The CDR3 sequence is CASSSGGKYEQYF. The CDR3 bases are TGTGCCAGCAGTTCAGGGGGAAAGTACGAGCAGTACTTC.

V usage is TRBV29-1 and J usage is TRBJ2-5; 8 nucleotides agree with TRBD1. CDR3 length: 14 residues. Germline V gene sequence: CDR1 SQVTM, CDR2 ANQGSEA. Losses at the gene ends were 3 bases for V and 5 bases for J; bases not matched to a gene: 8. The CDR3 DNA is TGCAGCGTTGAGGACAGGGCGAAGGGGGAGACCCAGTACTTC. This codes for CSVEDRAKGETQYF.

The V call is TRBV18, the J call TRBJ2-7; D is uncertain. The CDR3 is 17 residues long. The ends were cut back, 0 bases at V and 2 bases at J, with 17 bases in the middle. Germline assignment: CDR1 KGHSH and CDR2 LQKENI. DNA of the CDR3: TGTGCCAGCTCACCACCCTCACCCTTGCAGGCTGCCTACGAGCAGTACTTC. The encoded protein is CASSPPSPLQAAYEQYF.

This clone showed up just once. The J gene is TRBJ2-7, the V gene TRBV5-1; D not certain. Trimming removed 4 bases at V and 1 base at J, with 9 bases between. CDR3 size: 13 residues. Germline lookup yields CDR1 SGHRS and CDR2 YFSETQ. CDR3 in DNA: TGCGCCAGCAGCCCAGACGGATCCTACGAGCAGTACTTC. Its protein is CASSPDGSYEQYF.

CDR3 DNA: TGTGCCAGCAGCTTGGGACAGGACTACGAGCAGTACTTC. Its translation: CASSLGQDYEQYF. The chain links TRBV5-4 to TRBJ2-7; D may be TRBD1 (6 bases). Trimming took off 0 bases at V and 3 bases at J, with 7 bases between the two ends. The CDR3 contains 13 residues. CDR1 SGHNT and CDR2 YYREEE come from the germline V gene (reference sequence).

This clone has just one count. This chain joins TRBV27 and TRBJ2-5; 7 bases line up with TRBD2. V trimming: 0 bases; J trimming: 9 bases; junction bases outside the gene matches: 7. This CDR3 has 14 residues. Per germline, CDR1 MNHEY and CDR2 SMNVEV (reference sequence). The chain's CDR3 is CASSLSWEGTPQYF. Written as DNA, the CDR3 is TGTGCCAGCAGTTTATCGTGGGAGGGAACCCCCCAGTACTTC.

The V gene is TRBV5-5, the J gene TRBJ1-5; 10 positions match TRBD1. The CDR3 length is 17 residues. Germline V gives CDR1 SGHKS, CDR2 YYEKEE (reference sequence). Unmatched junction bases numbered 3, after V lost 0 bases and J lost 0 bases. CDR3 nucleotide sequence: TGTGCCAGCAGCTTGGCGGGGACAGGGGATAGCAATCAGCCCCAGCATTTT. This sequence encodes CASSLAGTGDSNQPQHF.

This chain connects TRBV6-1 to TRBJ2-7; D gene ambiguous. V lost 8 bases and J 5 bases, leaving 10 bases between the germline ends. The CDR3 has 11 amino acids. The germline gives CDR1 MNHNS, CDR2 SASEGT. The CDR3 protein is CASLEIDEQYF. CDR3 in DNA: TGTGCCAGCCTCGAAATAGACGAGCAGTACTTC.

The rearrangement uses TRBV25-1 and TRBJ1-3; D remains ambiguous. This CDR3 has 14 amino acids. V was pared by 7 bases and J by 0 bases, with 10 bases between. The germline V gene has CDR1 MGHDK and CDR2 SYGVNS. CDR3 DNA sequence: TGTGCCAGCACGTACACGGACTCTGGAAACACCATATATTTT. This codes for CASTYTDSGNTIYF.

The V and J genes are TRBV7-9 and TRBJ2-1; 14 positions match TRBD2. The CDR3 is 16 residues long. V lost 5 bases to trimming and J lost 8 bases; unmatched junction nucleotides: 8. Looked up from germline, CDR1 is SEHNR and CDR2 is FQNEAQ (reference sequence). The CDR3 DNA reads TGTGCCAGCAGCGGGAGACTAGCGGGAGGGCTAGATGAGCAGTTCTTC. Residues: CASSGRLAGGLDEQFF.

The V and J genes are TRBV5-1 and TRBJ1-2; D gene uncertain. The germline CDR1 and CDR2 sequences are SGHRS and YFSETQ. Trimming stripped 2 bases from V and 0 bases from J, with 17 bases between. This CDR3 comprises 17 residues. The DNA for the CDR3 is TGCGCCAGCAGCTTATCAGGAGCGCCAACTGCTAACTATGGCTACACCTTC. Translation gives CASSLSGAPTANYGYTF.

This clone was seen once. The V gene is TRBV19, the J gene TRBJ1-1; D gene uncertain. The germline V gene has CDR1 LNHDA and CDR2 SQIVND (reference sequence). Trimming removed 2 bases from V and 1 base from J, with 8 bases in between. CDR3 size: 14 residues. CDR3 region: CASSINRPNTEAFF. CDR3 nucleotide sequence: TGTGCCAGTAGTATAAACCGACCGAACACTGAAGCTTTCTTT. Combining the CDR3 with reference TRBV19 and TRBJ1-1 gives the whole variable domain DGGITQSPKYLFRKEGQNVTLSCEQNLNHDAMYWYRQDPGQGLRLIYYSQIVNDFQKGDIAEGYSVSREKKESFPLTVTSAQKNPTAFYLCASSINRPNTEAFFGQGTRLTVV.